This T cell receptor (beta chain) was sequenced in a study of blood T cell repertoires in COVID-19. Study in general: The analysed material was cDNA or gDNA that came from T cells, B-cell-depleted T cells, or PBMCs.

In the original workflow: Counts of nucleated cells, estimated from reference gene primer amplification, were obtained. Method: immunoSEQ multiplex PCR; TCRdb's copy keeps in-frame clones and lacks some. For V, J and clone size, that table is used; D and trimming come from the DNA. This table holds over 250,000 clones, around 89% found once. The CDR3 is 14 amino acids. Trimming stripped 5 bases from V and 5 bases from J, with 12 bases between. The V gene's germline CDR1 is MNHEY and CDR2 SVGAGI. Residents of 24 US areas, aged about 18 to 89 years, made up the participants. Participants were placed into cohorts based on the clinical history they reported.

Sample: PBMCs or T cells enriched from blood (not recorded which). The receptor was isolated from a man between 35 and 55 years old who had recovered from COVID-19. V and J are TRBV6-5 and TRBJ2-2; D might be TRBD1 (6 bases). CDR3 in amino acids: CASSLDRLTGELFF. CDR3 DNA: TGTGCCAGCAGTCTGGACAGACTTACCGGGGAGCTGTTTTTT.